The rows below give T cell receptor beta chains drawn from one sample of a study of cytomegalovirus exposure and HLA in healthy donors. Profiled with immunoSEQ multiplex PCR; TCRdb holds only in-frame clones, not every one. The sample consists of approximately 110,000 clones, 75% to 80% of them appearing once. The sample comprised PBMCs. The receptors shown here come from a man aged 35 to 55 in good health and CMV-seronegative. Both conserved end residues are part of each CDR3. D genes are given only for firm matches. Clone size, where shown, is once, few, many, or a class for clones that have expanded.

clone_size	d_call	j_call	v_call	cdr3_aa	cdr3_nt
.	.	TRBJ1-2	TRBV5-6	CASSSGGGYGYTF	TGTGCCAGCTCCTCCGGGGGGGGATATGGCTACACCTTC
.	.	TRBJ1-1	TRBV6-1	CASSEDLRGTEAFF	TGTGCCAGCAGTGAAGATTTGAGAGGGACTGAAGCTTTCTTT
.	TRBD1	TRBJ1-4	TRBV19	CASIHSGTGGEKLFF	TGTGCCAGTATCCACTCCGGGACAGGGGGTGAAAAACTGTTTTTT
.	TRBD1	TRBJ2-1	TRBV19	CASSIGDSPEQFF	TGTGCCAGTAGTATAGGGGACAGTCCTGAGCAGTTCTTC
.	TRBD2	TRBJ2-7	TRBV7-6	CASSLLPAGVYDEQYF	TGTGCCAGCAGCTTACTTCCTGCGGGGGTGTATGACGAGCAGTACTTC
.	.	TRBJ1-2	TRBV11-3	CASRQTRRVSGYTF	TGTGCCAGCAGACAAACACGCAGGGTGTCTGGCTACACCTTC
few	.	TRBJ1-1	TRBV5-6	CASSSAGTEAFF	TGTGCCAGCAGCTCAGCGGGTACTGAAGCTTTCTTT
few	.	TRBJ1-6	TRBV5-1	CASRMSTENSPLHF	TGCGCCAGCAGAATGAGTACAGAAAATTCACCCCTCCACTTT
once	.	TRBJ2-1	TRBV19	CASSINRDNEQFF	TGTGCCAGTAGTATAAACAGGGACAATGAGCAGTTCTTC
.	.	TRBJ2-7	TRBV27	CASSFSGDRAEQYF	TGTGCCAGCAGTTTCTCGGGTGATCGCGCCGAGCAGTACTTC
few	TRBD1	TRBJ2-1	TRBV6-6	CASSKPGTGFHEQFF	TGTGCCAGCAGTAAGCCCGGGACAGGTTTCCATGAGCAGTTCTTC
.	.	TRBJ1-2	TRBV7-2	CASSFGGINYGYTF	TGTGCCAGCAGCTTCGGAGGAATTAACTATGGCTACACCTTC
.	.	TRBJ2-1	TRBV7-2	CASSLVVRERSYNEQFF	TGTGCCAGCAGCTTAGTAGTCCGGGAAAGGTCCTACAATGAGCAGTTCTTC
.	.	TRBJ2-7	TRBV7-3	CASSLSGVYEQYF	TGTGCCAGCAGCTTATCCGGAGTCTACGAGCAGTACTTC
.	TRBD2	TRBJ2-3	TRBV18	CASSPLSGGFTDTQYF	TGTGCCAGCTCGCCGCTTAGCGGGGGTTTTACAGATACGCAGTATTTT
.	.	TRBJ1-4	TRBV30	CAWNTGLGEKLFF	TGTGCCTGGAATACAGGGTTGGGGGAAAAACTGTTTTTT
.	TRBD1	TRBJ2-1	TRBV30	CAWSLGTGGYEQFF	TGTGCCTGGAGTTTGGGGACAGGGGGGTATGAGCAGTTCTTC
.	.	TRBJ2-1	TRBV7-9	CASSSNGYISGEQFF	TGTGCCAGCAGCTCGAACGGTTATATATCGGGTGAGCAGTTCTTC
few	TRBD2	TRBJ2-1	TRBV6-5	CASSYFGGSSYNEQFF	TGTGCCAGCAGTTACTTCGGGGGGAGCTCCTACAATGAGCAGTTCTTC
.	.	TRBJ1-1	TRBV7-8	CASSLDTLNTEAFF	TGTGCCAGCAGCTTAGACACACTGAACACTGAAGCTTTCTTT
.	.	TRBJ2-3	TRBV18	CASSAMTENTQYF	TGTGCCAGCTCAGCCATGACAGAAAATACGCAGTATTTT
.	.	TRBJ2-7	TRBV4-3	CASSQEEGATYEQYF	TGCGCCAGCAGCCAAGAAGAGGGTGCAACCTACGAGCAGTACTTC
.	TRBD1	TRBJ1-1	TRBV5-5	CASSFSGQGSRAFF	TGTGCCAGCAGCTTTTCGGGACAGGGGAGTCGAGCTTTCTTT
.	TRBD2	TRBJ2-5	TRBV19	CASRASGGWETQYF	TGTGCCAGTAGGGCTAGCGGGGGATGGGAGACCCAGTACTTC
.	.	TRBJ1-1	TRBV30	CAWADSPVGTEAFF	TGTGCCTGGGCGGACAGTCCCGTGGGTACTGAAGCTTTCTTT
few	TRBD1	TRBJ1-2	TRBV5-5	CASSLAGTAYGYTF	TGTGCCAGCAGCTTGGCGGGGACAGCCTATGGCTACACCTTC
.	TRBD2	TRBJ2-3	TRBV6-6	CASSSPAGATDTQYF	TGTGCCAGCAGTTCCCCAGCGGGGGCGACAGATACGCAGTATTTT
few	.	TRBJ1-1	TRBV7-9	CASSVPRRPAHEGTEAFF	TGTGCCAGCAGCGTACCGCGGCGACCAGCCCATGAAGGCACTGAAGCTTTCTTT
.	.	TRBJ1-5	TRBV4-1	CASSQGVGLGQPQHF	TGCGCCAGCAGCCAAGGGGTCGGACTTGGTCAGCCCCAGCATTTT
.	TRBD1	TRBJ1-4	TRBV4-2	CASSHPPVGQGMGEKLFF	TGTGCCAGCAGCCACCCCCCGGTCGGACAGGGGATGGGTGAAAAACTGTTTTTT
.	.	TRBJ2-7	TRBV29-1	CSVARGRTYEQYF	TGCAGCGTTGCTAGGGGTAGAACCTACGAGCAGTACTTC
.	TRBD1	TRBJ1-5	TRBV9	CASSFGTADQPQHF	TGTGCCAGCAGTTTTGGGACAGCGGATCAGCCCCAGCATTTT
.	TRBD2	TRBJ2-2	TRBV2	CASRVGLAGGELFF	TGTGCCAGCAGGGTTGGACTAGCGGGCGGGGAGCTGTTTTTT
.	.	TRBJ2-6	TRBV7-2	CASSLAGAGANVLTF	TGTGCCAGCAGCTTAGCAGGGGCTGGGGCCAACGTCCTGACTTTC
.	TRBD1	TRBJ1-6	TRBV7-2	CASSLRDSSKSPLHF	TGTGCCAGCAGCCTCAGGGACAGTTCCAAGTCACCCCTCCACTTT
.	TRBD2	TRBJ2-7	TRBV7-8	CASSFWGGRTYEQYF	TGTGCCAGCAGTTTCTGGGGGGGACGTACCTACGAGCAGTACTTC
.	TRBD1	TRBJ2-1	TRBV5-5	CASSLVVGTGGYEQFF	TGTGCCAGCAGCTTGGTGGTAGGGACAGGGGGCTATGAGCAGTTCTTC
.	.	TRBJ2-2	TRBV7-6	CASSPQMGHNTGELFF	TGTGCCAGCAGCCCACAGATGGGACACAACACCGGGGAGCTGTTTTTT
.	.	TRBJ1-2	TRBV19	CASGDFPEATF	TGTGCCAGTGGGGACTTCCCGGAGGCCACCTTC
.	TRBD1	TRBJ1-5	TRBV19	CASRPLGQYISNQPQHF	TGTGCCAGTCGACCCCTGGGACAGTACATTAGCAATCAGCCCCAGCATTTT
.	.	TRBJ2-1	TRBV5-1	CASSLFVTGINNEQFF	TGCGCCAGCAGCTTGTTTGTTACAGGGATCAACAATGAGCAGTTCTTC
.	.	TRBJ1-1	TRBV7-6	CASSLGPQGTEAFF	TGTGCCAGCAGCTTAGGGCCCCAGGGCACTGAAGCTTTCTTT
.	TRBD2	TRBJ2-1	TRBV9	CASSATVRGGSSYNEQFF	TGTGCCAGCAGCGCAACGGTTCGCGGGGGAAGCTCCTACAATGAGCAGTTCTTC
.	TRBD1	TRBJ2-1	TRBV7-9	CAHPLPGGYEQFF	TGTGCCCACCCCCTGCCAGGGGGTTATGAGCAGTTCTTC
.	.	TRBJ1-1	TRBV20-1	CSASRGKAFF	TGCAGTGCTAGTCGGGGGAAAGCTTTCTTT
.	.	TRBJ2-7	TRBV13	CASSQAISYEQYF	TGTGCCAGCAGCCAGGCCATATCCTACGAGCAGTACTTC
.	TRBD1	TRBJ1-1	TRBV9	CASSPQRDRAFF	TGTGCCAGCAGCCCCCAACGGGACAGGGCTTTCTTT
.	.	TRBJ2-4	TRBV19	CASSIGALLAKNIQYF	TGTGCCAGTAGTATAGGCGCTCTACTAGCCAAAAACATTCAGTACTTC
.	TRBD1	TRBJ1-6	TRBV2	CASTRDRARSPLHF	TGTGCCAGCACCCGGGACAGGGCTCGTTCACCCCTCCACTTT
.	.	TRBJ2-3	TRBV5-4	CASSYYGGRGKDTQYF	TGTGCCAGCAGCTATTACGGGGGGCGGGGTAAAGATACGCAGTATTTT
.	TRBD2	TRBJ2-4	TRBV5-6	CASSLLAGRSTLGKNIQYF	TGTGCCAGCAGCTTGTTAGCGGGGCGGTCAACTCTGGGCAAAAACATTCAGTACTTC
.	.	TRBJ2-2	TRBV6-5	CASSTPTGELFF	TGTGCCAGCAGCACACCGACCGGGGAGCTGTTTTTT
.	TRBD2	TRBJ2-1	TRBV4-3	CASRKSASGGESSVF	TGCGCCAGCAGGAAGTCGGCTAGCGGGGGGGAATCATCGGTCTTC